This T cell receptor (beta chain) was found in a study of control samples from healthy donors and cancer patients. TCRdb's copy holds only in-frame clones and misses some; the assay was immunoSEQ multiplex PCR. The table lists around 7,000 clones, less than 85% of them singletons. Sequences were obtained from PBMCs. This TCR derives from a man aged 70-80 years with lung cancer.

This CDR3 is CASSLVGGAYTGELFF. In DNA form, the CDR3 reads TGTGCCAGCAGCTTAGTCGGGGGCGCCTACACCGGGGAGCTGTTTTTT. This chain connects TRBV7-9 to TRBJ2-2; D could derive from TRBD1 or TRBD2 (6 bases each). V dropped 1 base and J dropped 3 bases, with 12 bases sitting between them. Germline-derived CDR1 and CDR2 are SEHNR and FQNEAQ (reference sequence). The CDR3 covers 16 residues. The complete variable domain, with remaining parts taken from reference TRBV7-9 and TRBJ2-2, reads DTGVSQNPRHKITKRGQNVTFRCDPISEHNRLYWYRQTLGQGPEFLTYFQNEAQLEKSRLLSDRFSAERPKGSFSTLEIQRTEQGDSAMYLCASSLVGGAYTGELFFGEGSRLTVL.